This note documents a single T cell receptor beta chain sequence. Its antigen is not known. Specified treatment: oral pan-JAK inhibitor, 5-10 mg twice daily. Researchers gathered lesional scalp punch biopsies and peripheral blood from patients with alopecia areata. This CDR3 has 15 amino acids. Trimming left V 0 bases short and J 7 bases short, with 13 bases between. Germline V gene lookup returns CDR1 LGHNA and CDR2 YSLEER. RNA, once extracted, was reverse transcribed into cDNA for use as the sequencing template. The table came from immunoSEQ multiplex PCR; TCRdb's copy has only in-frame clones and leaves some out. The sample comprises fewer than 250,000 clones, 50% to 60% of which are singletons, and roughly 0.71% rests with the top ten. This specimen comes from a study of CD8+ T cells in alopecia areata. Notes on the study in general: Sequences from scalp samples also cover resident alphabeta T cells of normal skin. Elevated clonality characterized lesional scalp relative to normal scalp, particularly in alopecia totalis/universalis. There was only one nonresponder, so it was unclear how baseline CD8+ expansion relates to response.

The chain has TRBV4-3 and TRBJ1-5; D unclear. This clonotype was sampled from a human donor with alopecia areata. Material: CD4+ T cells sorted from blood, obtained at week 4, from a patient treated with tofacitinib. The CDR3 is CASSQDGQTNQPQHF. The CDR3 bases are TGCGCCAGCAGCCAAGACGGGCAGACAAACCAGCCCCAGCATTTT.